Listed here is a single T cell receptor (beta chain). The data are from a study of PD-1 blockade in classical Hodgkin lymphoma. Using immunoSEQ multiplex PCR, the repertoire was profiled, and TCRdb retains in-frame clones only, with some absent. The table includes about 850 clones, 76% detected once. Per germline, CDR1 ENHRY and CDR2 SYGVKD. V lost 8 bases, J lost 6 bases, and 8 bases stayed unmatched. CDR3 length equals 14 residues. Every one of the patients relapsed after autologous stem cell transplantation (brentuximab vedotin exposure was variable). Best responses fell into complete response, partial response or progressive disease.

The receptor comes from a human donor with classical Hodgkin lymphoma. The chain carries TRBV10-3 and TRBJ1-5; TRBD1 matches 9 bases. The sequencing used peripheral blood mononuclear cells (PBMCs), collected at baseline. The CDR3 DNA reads TGTGCCATCTGCCGGGACAGGGAGGGTCAGCCCCAGCATTTT. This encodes CAICRDREGQPQHF.